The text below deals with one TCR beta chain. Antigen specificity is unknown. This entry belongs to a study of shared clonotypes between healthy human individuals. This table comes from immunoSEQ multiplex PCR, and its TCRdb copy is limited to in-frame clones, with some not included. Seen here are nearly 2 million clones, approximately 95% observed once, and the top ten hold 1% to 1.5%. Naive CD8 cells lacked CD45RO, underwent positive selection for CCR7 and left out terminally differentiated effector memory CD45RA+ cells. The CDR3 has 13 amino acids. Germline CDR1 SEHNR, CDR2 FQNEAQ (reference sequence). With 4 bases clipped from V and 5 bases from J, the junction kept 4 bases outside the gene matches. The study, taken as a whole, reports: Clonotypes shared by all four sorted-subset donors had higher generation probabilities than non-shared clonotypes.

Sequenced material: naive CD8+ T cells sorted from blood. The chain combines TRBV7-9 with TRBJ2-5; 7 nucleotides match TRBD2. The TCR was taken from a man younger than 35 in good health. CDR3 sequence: CASSSGLVETQYF. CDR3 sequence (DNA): TGTGCCAGCAGCTCCGGACTAGTGGAGACCCAGTACTTC.